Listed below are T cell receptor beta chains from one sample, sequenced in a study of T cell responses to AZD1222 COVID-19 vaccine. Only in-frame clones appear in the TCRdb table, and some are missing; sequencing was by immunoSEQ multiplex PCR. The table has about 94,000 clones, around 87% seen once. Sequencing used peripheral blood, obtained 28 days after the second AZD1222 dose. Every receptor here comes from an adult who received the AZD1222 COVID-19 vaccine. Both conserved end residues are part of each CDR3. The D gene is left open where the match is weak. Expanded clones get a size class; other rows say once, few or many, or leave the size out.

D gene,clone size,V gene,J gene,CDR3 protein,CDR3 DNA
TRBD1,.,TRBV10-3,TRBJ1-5,CAISESGQGRWPQHF,TGTGCCATCAGTGAGTCGGGACAGGGCCGATGGCCCCAGCATTTT
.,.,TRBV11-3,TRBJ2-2,CASSFQQGNTGELFF,TGTGCCAGCAGCTTTCAACAGGGGAACACCGGGGAGCTGTTTTTT
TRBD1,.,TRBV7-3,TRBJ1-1,CASRGDRDTEAFF,TGTGCCAGCAGGGGGGACAGGGACACTGAAGCTTTCTTT
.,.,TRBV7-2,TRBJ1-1,CASSLAIASLYTEAFF,TGTGCCAGCAGCTTAGCGATAGCTAGTTTATATACTGAAGCTTTCTTT
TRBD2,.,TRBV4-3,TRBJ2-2,CASRVSGGPYTGELFF,TGCGCCAGCAGGGTGAGCGGGGGGCCCTACACCGGGGAGCTGTTTTTT
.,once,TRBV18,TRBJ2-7,CASSPDRSSYEQYF,TGTGCCAGCTCACCCGACAGGTCCTCCTACGAGCAGTACTTC
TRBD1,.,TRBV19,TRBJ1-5,CASAGDRGQPQHF,TGTGCCAGTGCGGGTGACAGGGGCCAGCCCCAGCATTTT
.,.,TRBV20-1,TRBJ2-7,CSASDTYEQYF,TGCAGTGCTAGTGATACCTACGAGCAGTACTTC
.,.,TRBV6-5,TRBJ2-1,CASSYPDSKQFF,TGTGCCAGCAGTTACCCGGACTCGAAGCAGTTCTTC
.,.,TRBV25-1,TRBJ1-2,CASKHGGSNYGYTF,TGTGCCAGCAAGCACGGGGGATCTAACTATGGCTACACCTTC
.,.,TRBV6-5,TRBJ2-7,CASSYSGPANEQYF,TGTGCCAGCAGTTACTCGGGACCGGCCAACGAGCAGTACTTC
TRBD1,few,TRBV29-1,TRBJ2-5,CSSGQGEETQYF,TGCAGCTCTGGACAGGGTGAAGAGACCCAGTACTTC
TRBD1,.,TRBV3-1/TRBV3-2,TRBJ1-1,CASSSTTNRGEAFF,TGTGCCAGCAGCTCCACTACCAACAGGGGCGAAGCTTTCTTT
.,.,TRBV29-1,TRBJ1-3,CSGDSGNTIYF,TGCAGCGGTGACTCTGGAAACACCATATATTTT
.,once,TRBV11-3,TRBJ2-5,CASSLGATQETQYF,TGTGCCAGCAGTCTCGGGGCTACCCAAGAGACCCAGTACTTC
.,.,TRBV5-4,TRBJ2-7,CASSLPGTGAYEQYF,TGTGCCAGCAGCTTGCCCGGGACGGGGGCCTACGAGCAGTACTTC
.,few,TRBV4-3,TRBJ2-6,CASSQEPAGAGANVLTF,TGCGCCAGCAGCCAAGAACCGGCCGGGGCTGGGGCCAACGTCCTGACTTTC
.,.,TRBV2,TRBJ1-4,CASSEASVIPTNEKLFF,TGTGCCAGCAGTGAAGCGTCGGTAATCCCAACTAATGAAAAACTGTTTTTT
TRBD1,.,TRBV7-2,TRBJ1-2,CASSFPGGHYGYTF,TGTGCCAGCAGCTTCCCAGGGGGTCACTATGGCTACACCTTC
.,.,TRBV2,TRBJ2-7,CALGPASYEQYF,TGTGCCTTAGGGCCCGCCTCTTACGAGCAGTACTTC
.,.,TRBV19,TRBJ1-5,CASSILDQPQHF,TGTGCCAGTAGTATACTCGATCAGCCCCAGCATTTT
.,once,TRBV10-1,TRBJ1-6,CASSASPGDSPLHF,TGCGCCAGCAGTGCATCGCCGGGAGATTCACCCCTCCACTTT
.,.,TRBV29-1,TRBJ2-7,CSAEDSNLYEQYF,TGCAGCGCAGAGGACAGCAATCTCTACGAGCAGTACTTC
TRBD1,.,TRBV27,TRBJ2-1,CASSLSRDRQFF,TGTGCCAGCAGTTTATCCCGGGACAGACAGTTCTTC
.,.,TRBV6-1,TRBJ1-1,CASSEGQEAFF,TGTGCCAGCAGTGAAGGGCAGGAAGCTTTCTTT
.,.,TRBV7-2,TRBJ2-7,CASRDTSNSPGEQYF,TGTGCCAGCAGAGATACAAGCAACTCCCCGGGAGAGCAGTACTTC
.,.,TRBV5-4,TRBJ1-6,CASSLTGNSPLHF,TGTGCCAGCAGCTTGACGGGGAATTCACCCCTCCACTTT
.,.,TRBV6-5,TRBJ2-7,CASSPGHPGEQYF,TGTGCCAGCAGCCCGGGCCACCCGGGGGAGCAGTACTTC
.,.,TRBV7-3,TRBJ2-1,CASSLTPGFNNEQFF,TGTGCCAGCAGCTTAACGCCGGGGTTCAACAATGAGCAGTTCTTC
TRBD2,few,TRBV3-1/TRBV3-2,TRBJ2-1,CASGRLAGANEQFF,TGTGCCAGCGGAAGACTAGCGGGAGCCAATGAGCAGTTCTTC
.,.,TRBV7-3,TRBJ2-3,CASSLTASGQPTDTQYF,TGTGCCAGCAGCCTAACCGCCAGCGGCCAGCCCACAGATACGCAGTATTTT
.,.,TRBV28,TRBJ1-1,CASSLYDPRTEAFF,TGTGCCAGCAGTTTATATGACCCCCGGACTGAAGCTTTCTTT
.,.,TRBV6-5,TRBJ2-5,CASSREWTVQETQYF,TGTGCCAGCAGCAGAGAGTGGACAGTTCAAGAGACCCAGTACTTC
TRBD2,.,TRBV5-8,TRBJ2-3,CASSLESLAGVVDTQYF,TGTGCCAGCAGCTTGGAGTCGCTAGCGGGAGTGGTAGATACGCAGTATTTT
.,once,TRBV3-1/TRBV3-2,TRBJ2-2,CASSPTTGTMNTGELFF,TGTGCCAGCAGCCCCACCACCGGGACAATGAACACCGGGGAGCTGTTTTTT
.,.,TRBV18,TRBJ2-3,CASSSNPPGAGTDTQYF,TGTGCCAGCTCATCAAACCCCCCGGGAGCAGGTACAGATACGCAGTATTTT